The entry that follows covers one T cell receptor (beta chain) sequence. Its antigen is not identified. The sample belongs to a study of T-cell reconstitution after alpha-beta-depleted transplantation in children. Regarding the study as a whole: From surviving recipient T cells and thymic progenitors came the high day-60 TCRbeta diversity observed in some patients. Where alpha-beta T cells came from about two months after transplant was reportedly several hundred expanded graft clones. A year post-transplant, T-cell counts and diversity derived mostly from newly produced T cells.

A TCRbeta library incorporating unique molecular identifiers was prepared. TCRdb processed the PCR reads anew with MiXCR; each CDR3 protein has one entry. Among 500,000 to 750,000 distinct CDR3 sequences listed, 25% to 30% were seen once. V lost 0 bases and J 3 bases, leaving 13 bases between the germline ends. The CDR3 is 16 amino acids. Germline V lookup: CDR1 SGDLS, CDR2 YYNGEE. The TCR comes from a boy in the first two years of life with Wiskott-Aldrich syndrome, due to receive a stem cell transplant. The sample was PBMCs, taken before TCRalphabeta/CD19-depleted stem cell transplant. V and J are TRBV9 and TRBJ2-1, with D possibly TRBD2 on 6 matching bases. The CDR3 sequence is CASSVATGVIYNEQFF. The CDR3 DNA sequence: TGTGCCAGCAGCGTAGCTACGGGGGTCATCTACAATGAGCAGTTCTTC.